This T cell receptor (beta chain) was obtained from a study of CD8 T cells in Susac syndrome. Random hexamers served to reverse transcribe about 0.45 to 1 ug RNA. The CDR3 of TCR beta was amplified by immunoSEQ multiplex PCR across 54 Vbeta and 13 Jbeta. TCRdb ran MiXCR on the immunoSEQ multiplex PCR reads and lists one entry per CDR3 protein. The table has approximately 200,000 distinct CDR3 sequences, roughly 94% seen once. Study-level results: As acknowledged by the study, its TCR sequencing and HLA analysis included a relatively small number of individuals.

From blood CD8+ and CD4+ T cells, TCR beta sequences were generated. Negative isolation yielded the CD8+ and CD4+ T cells, while FACS enriched the TEMRA cells. V was cut by 2 bases and J by 5 bases, with 7 bases left in between. Germline CDR1 reads ENHRY; CDR2 reads SYGVKD. The CDR3 has 12 residues. In this sample, this clonotype turned up once. Antigen: not known. The sequenced material came from CD4+ T cells from PBMCs. The rearrangement links TRBV10-3 to TRBJ2-7; the D gene is possibly TRBD2 (5 bases). The source of this sequence is a human donor with multiple sclerosis. The CDR3 bases are TGTGCCATCAGTGAGAGAGGGAACGAGCAGTACGTC. Translating it yields CAISERGNEQYV.